This T cell receptor (beta chain) was recorded in a study of tumor-infiltrating lymphocytes in localized non-small cell lung cancer. Trimming removed 4 bases from V and 0 bases from J, with 16 bases in between. The CDR3 loop spans 16 amino acids. Germline CDR1 reads SGDLS; CDR2 reads YYNGEE. TCRdb's copy holds only in-frame clones and misses some; the assay was immunoSEQ multiplex PCR. This sample has around 13,000 clones; 68% occur once, and the top ten carry approximately 9%. Study-wide results and caveats: Technical variation could not be separated from intratumor heterogeneity here. Tumors had more T cell infiltration than uninvolved lung, per TCRbeta sequencing and CD3 counts. Only some patients had TCR sequencing, depending on available tissue.

Concerning this clone itself: Antigen specificity is unknown.

The sequence came from a human donor with non-small cell lung cancer. The specimen was uninvolved lung tissue not adjacent to the tumor. The chain has TRBV9 and TRBJ2-5; D ambiguous. This CDR3 is CASSPQDLVYQETQYF. The DNA for the CDR3 is TGTGCCAGCAGCCCCCAGGATCTAGTATACCAAGAGACCCAGTACTTC.